The entry below describes one T cell receptor (beta chain). No antigen is known for it. This record belongs to a study of blood T cells in healthy people across ages. Findings and caveats of the study: Diversity estimates drawn from one million T cells were deemed underestimates.

A J-beta primer mix and a sample-barcoded 5' primer were used in a second PCR of roughly 7 to 12 cycles. TCRdb recomputed calls from the 5' RACE reads with MiXCR, one row per CDR3 protein. The data show about 1.6 million distinct CDR3 sequences, with approximately 32% seen just once and around 11% held by the top ten. Sample donors were healthy Caucasian individuals that came from Russia, aged roughly 6 to 90. Sample: blood. The receptor was derived from a young woman in good health.

The CDR3 sequence: CASSSLTPGANEQFF. DNA for the CDR3: TGTGCCAGCAGCTCGCTGACACCCGGGGCCAATGAGCAGTTCTTC. The rearrangement uses TRBV7-3 and TRBJ2-1; either TRBD1 or TRBD2 may supply D (5 bases each). CDR1 SGHTA and CDR2 FQGTGA come from the germline V gene. V was clipped by 4 bases and J by 6 bases, with 16 bases between them. The CDR3 has 15 residues.